This T cell receptor beta chain was captured by sequencing in a study of T cell repertoires in cytomegalovirus infection. For the study at large: The authors used CMV epitopes that were HLA-C-restricted (recently identified) and HLA-B-restricted (well studied). TCR beta signatures that were public indicated CMV infection and matching HLA type.

The CDR3 sequence is 14 residues long. Trimming cost V 0 bases and J 4 bases, with 9 bases left between them. Germline V gene lookup returns CDR1 MNHEY and CDR2 SVGAGI. Overall study findings and caveats: The cumulative frequency of public TCR beta families identified carriers of CMV plus the relevant HLA.

TCRdb analysed the reads with MiXCR anew, one entry per CDR3 protein. The sample lists around 340,000 distinct CDR3 sequences; just under 30% were seen once. This clonotype was counted only a few times. Antigen unknown. The sequenced sample was cultured PBMCs, obtained from culture after CMV antigen stimulation. This TCR derives from a human donor in good health (CMV status not recorded). Some clones in this sample may be carry-over from other donors' samples. This chain connects TRBV6-5 to TRBJ1-2, with D unresolved. The CDR3 DNA reads TGTGCCAGCAGTTACTCGAGTAGGGTCTATGGCTACACCTTC. Its protein is CASSYSSRVYGYTF.